This entry lists 30 T cell receptor beta chains sequenced from one sample in a study of blood T cells in healthy people across ages. It was with a sample-barcoded 5' primer and a J-beta primer mix that a second PCR of roughly 6 to 12 cycles was run. TCRdb itself ran the 5' RACE reads through MiXCR, one entry per CDR3 protein. The repertoire holds fewer than 1,000,000 distinct CDR3 sequences, with less than 60% as singletons. The source material was blood. The source is an elderly man in good health.

The chain recombines TRBV3-1 with TRBJ2-6, with D uncertain. This CDR3 region has 14 residues. The V and J ends lost 1 base and 4 bases respectively, with 5 bases between them. Per the germline V gene, CDR1 is LGHDT and CDR2 is YNNKEL (reference sequence). CDR3 amino acids: CASSQAGGANVLTF. The DNA for the CDR3 is TGTGCCAGCAGCCAAGCTGGGGGGGCCAACGTCCTGACTTTC.

This clonotype was observed a few times. The CDR3 DNA sequence: TGCGCCAGCAGCCAGGGGGTCGGCGGGAGGGCCACTGATACGCAGTATTTT. It is translated as CASSQGVGGRATDTQYF. V and J are TRBV4-3 and TRBJ2-3, with 9 bases matching TRBD2. V was clipped by 3 bases and J by 6 bases; unmatched bases: 13. Germline V gene lookup returns CDR1 LGHNA and CDR2 YSLEER. The CDR3 runs 17 residues.

This clonotype was detected a few times. The V call is TRBV7-2, the J call TRBJ2-1; D is possibly TRBD2 (6 bases). There are 16 residues in the CDR3. The germline gives CDR1 SGHTA, CDR2 FQGNSA. Trimming removed 5 bases at V and 7 bases at J, with 21 bases between. For the CDR3, the DNA is TGTGCCAGCAGCCCTAGCGATGGGACCCACCGGAATGAGCAGTTCTTC. The encoded protein is CASSPSDGTHRNEQFF.

Only a few counts were recorded for this clonotype. V and J are TRBV10-3 and TRBJ2-1; tentatively, D is TRBD1 (6 bases). The CDR3 totals 15 residues. Germline V gene lookup returns CDR1 ENHRY and CDR2 SYGVKD. V lost 0 bases and J lost 4, with 10 bases in between. This CDR3 is CAISESGDKYNEQFF. The CDR3 nucleotides are TGTGCCATCAGTGAGTCAGGGGACAAGTACAATGAGCAGTTCTTC.

This clonotype came up a few times. The CDR3 region is CASSLPGQRPNSPLHF. Written as DNA, the CDR3 is TGTGCCAGCAGCTTACCGGGACAGAGACCAAATTCACCCCTCCACTTT. The chain combines TRBV7-2 with TRBJ1-6, with 7 positions matching TRBD1. The CDR3 extends over 16 amino acids. CDR1 and CDR2 from the germline V gene are SGHTA and FQGNSA. The V and J ends lost 2 bases and 7 bases, in that order; junction bases with no gene match: 8.

The gene calls are TRBV10-3 and TRBJ2-3; 10 nucleotides align to TRBD2. With 5 bases clipped from V and 5 bases from J, the junction kept 4 bases outside the gene matches. The CDR3 totals 14 residues. The V gene's germline CDR1 is ENHRY and CDR2 SYGVKD. Written as DNA, the CDR3 is TGTGCCATCAGTCCTAGCGGGAGTAAAGATACGCAGTATTTT. Protein product: CAISPSGSKDTQYF.

The chain is built from TRBV12-3 or TRBV12-4 and TRBJ1-1, with 8 bases aligning to TRBD1. CDR3 length: 18 residues. Trimming took 6 bases from V and 5 from J; bases not matched to a gene: 20. The CDR3 nucleotides read TGTGCCAGCAGCCCTTTGCTCGGACAGGGAGGTGGAGGGACTGAAGCTTTCTTT. This encodes CASSPLLGQGGGGTEAFF.

The V call is TRBV6-1, the J call TRBJ2-1; possible D gene TRBD2, 5 bases. The CDR3 covers 17 residues. Germline lookup yields CDR1 MNHNS and CDR2 SASEGT. Trimming took 2 bases from V and 2 from J, leaving 16 bases between them. In nucleotides, the CDR3 is TGTGCCAGCAGTGAAAAGGTTGCGGGTTCCGCCTACAATGAGCAGTTCTTC. The encoded protein is CASSEKVAGSAYNEQFF.

In nucleotides, the CDR3 is TGTGCCAGCAGCGTCGAGGTCTACGAGCAGTACTTC. It translates to CASSVEVYEQYF. This chain uses TRBV7-9 with TRBJ2-4; the D is unclear. The DNA end lines up better with TRBJ2-7; the J call may be wrong. Per germline, CDR1 SEHNR and CDR2 FQNEAQ (reference sequence). CDR3 length: 12 amino acids.

A remark on this clonotype: A junction end diverges from the germline sequence, so it may reflect a read error. V and J are TRBV5-1 and TRBJ2-3; a weak D match, TRBD1 (5 bases). CDR1 and CDR2 (germline): SGHRS, YFSETQ. The CDR3 consists of 15 residues. As DNA, the CDR3 is TGCACCAGCAGCTTGGACACGAGGCGAGCAGATACGCAGTATTTT. This codes for CTSSLDTRRADTQYF. The complete variable domain, with remaining parts taken from reference TRBV5-1 and TRBJ2-3, reads KAGVTQTPRYLIKTRGQQVTLSCSPISGHRSVSWYQQTPGQGLQFLFEYFSETQRNKGNFPGRFSGRQFSNSRSEMNVSTLELGDSALYLCTSSLDTRRADTQYFGPGTRLTVL.

This clonotype has a single count. A much more abundant neighbour one base away suggests this may be a read error. This chain links TRBV12-3 or TRBV12-4 with TRBJ2-1; a possible D gene is TRBD2 (6 bases). The V end lost 2 bases, the J end lost 13 bases, and 18 bases lay between the germline ends. The CDR3 length is 14 residues. The CDR3 loop reads CASSLIGGTGTQFF. Here the CDR3 DNA reads TGTGCCAGCAGTTTAATCGGCGGGACGGGGACCCAGTTCTTC.

This sequence joins TRBV7-9 and TRBJ2-7; TRBD2 matches at 8 bases. V shed 2 bases, J shed 2 bases, and the junction held 5 bases outside the gene matches. Germline CDR1 and CDR2: SEHNR and FQNEAQ (reference sequence). This CDR3 comprises 15 residues. In DNA, the CDR3 is TGTGCCAGCAGCTTAAGCGGGAGTCCCACCTACGAGCAGTACTTC. Residues: CASSLSGSPTYEQYF.

In the case of this clonotype: One end of the junction fails to match germline, which may point to a read error. The chain has TRBV27 and TRBJ2-1; the D is unclear. The CDR3 consists of 14 residues. Germline assignment: CDR1 MNHEY and CDR2 SMNVEV (reference sequence). The DNA for the CDR3 is TGTACCAGCAGTTTTCGGACCTCCTACAATGAGCAGTTCTTC. Translation: CTSSFRTSYNEQFF.

The chain employs TRBV9 and TRBJ2-5; D is unresolved. Gene TRBJ2-7 matches the end of the DNA better, so the J call may be wrong. The germline V gene encodes CDR1 SGDLS and CDR2 YYNGEE. The CDR3 covers 15 residues. This CDR3 reads CASSVVANKTYEQYF. The CDR3 DNA reads as TGTGCCAGCAGCGTAGTCGCTAACAAGACCTACGAGCAGTACTTC.

V is TRBV7-2 and J is TRBJ2-7, with 7 bases that match TRBD1. The CDR3 totals 15 residues. In germline, CDR1 is SGHTA, CDR2 FQGNSA. The V and J ends lost 4 bases and 4 bases, in that order; junction bases with no gene match: 10. CDR3 DNA: TGTGCCAGCAGCTCTCTGCAGGGGGTTCTTTACGAGCAGTACTTC. Its translation is CASSSLQGVLYEQYF.

A note on this clonotype: A read error may be the cause here, since a much bigger clone is one base away. The V and J genes are TRBV20-1 and TRBJ1-2; no definite D call. With 0 bases removed from V and 8 bases from J, the gap between germline ends came to 16 bases. Germline V gene sequence: CDR1 DFQATT, CDR2 SNEGSKA (reference sequence). The CDR3 runs to 14 residues. CDR3 amino acids: CSARDPRGYGGYTF. The CDR3 DNA is TGCAGTGCTAGAGATCCGCGAGGCTACGGGGGCTACACCTTC.

The chain recombines TRBV19 with TRBJ2-7, with TRBD1 matching 9 bases. V dropped 8 bases and J dropped 4; count of bases not matched to a gene: 9. This CDR3 region has 14 residues. The V gene's germline CDR1 is LNHDA and CDR2 SQIVND (reference sequence). The CDR3 DNA is TGTGCCAGTCGTCCGGGACAGGGTCTTTACGAGCAGTACTTC. This sequence encodes CASRPGQGLYEQYF.

This clonotype was counted ten times or more. The chain couples TRBV2 to TRBJ2-6, with D maybe TRBD1 (6 bases). Germline loops: CDR1 SNHLY, CDR2 FYNNEI. The CDR3 runs to 17 residues. V lost 5 bases to trimming and J lost 3 bases, with 17 bases between them. CDR3 nucleotides: TGTGCCAGCAGTCCTAAGACAGGCCCCTATGGGGCCAACGTCCTGACTTTC. The encoded protein is CASSPKTGPYGANVLTF.

The table lists this clonotype with many counts. The V gene is TRBV28, the J gene TRBJ2-5, with a weak D call TRBD1 (5 bases). Looked up from germline, CDR1 is MDHEN and CDR2 is SYDVKM. CDR3 length equals 15 residues. V was shortened by 5 bases and J by 4 bases, with 17 bases between the two germline ends. CDR3 in amino acids: CASSPIDHQGETQYF. CDR3 bases: TGTGCCAGCAGTCCAATAGATCACCAGGGAGAGACCCAGTACTTC.

The rearrangement links TRBV7-2 to TRBJ2-3, with no clear D. Germline assignment: CDR1 SGHTA and CDR2 FQGNSA. The CDR3 runs to 14 residues. V lost 1 base and J 5 bases, leaving 10 bases between the germline ends. This chain's CDR3 is CASSLGGGKDTQYF. The CDR3 DNA follows: TGTGCCAGCAGCTTAGGGGGTGGGAAAGATACGCAGTATTTT.

This clonotype occurred a few times. The chain has TRBV7-9 and TRBJ2-3, with unresolved D. This CDR3 has 13 amino acids. Trimming removed 3 bases from V and 6 bases from J, with 10 bases in between. Germline CDR1 SEHNR, CDR2 FQNEAQ (reference sequence). CDR3: CASSLVNRDTQYF. The CDR3 DNA is TGTGCCAGCAGCTTGGTCAATCGGGATACGCAGTATTTT.

V gene TRBV12-5 combines with J gene TRBJ2-7; no clear D gene. Looked up from germline, CDR1 is LGHNT and CDR2 is FRNRAP. Trimming took 5 bases from V and 7 from J, leaving 9 bases between them. The CDR3 runs to 11 residues. DNA of the CDR3: TGTGCTAGTGGTCAAGGACCGGAGCAGTACTTC. This gives the protein CASGQGPEQYF.

This rearrangement joins TRBV28 to TRBJ2-7; possible D gene TRBD1, 5 bases. Germline assignment: CDR1 MDHEN and CDR2 SYDVKM. The CDR3 is 15 amino acids. The ends were cut back, 6 bases at V and 0 bases at J, with 15 bases in the middle. CDR3: CASSAPQGSSYEQYF. CDR3 coding DNA: TGTGCCAGCAGCGCCCCTCAGGGCTCCTCCTACGAGCAGTACTTC.

This clonotype was recorded a few times. The chain recombines TRBV4-1 with TRBJ1-6; 7 bases align to TRBD1. Per the germline V gene, CDR1 is MGHRA and CDR2 is YSYEKL. The CDR3 length is 15 residues. V dropped 4 bases and J dropped 7; count of bases not matched to a gene: 7. CDR3: CASSPRDSLNSPLHF. The CDR3 DNA reads TGCGCCAGCAGCCCTAGGGACAGCCTCAATTCACCCCTCCACTTT.

This clonotype was recorded once. The chain employs TRBV6-2 or TRBV6-3 and TRBJ1-1; no firm D call. In germline, CDR1 is MNHEY, CDR2 SVGEGT. Trimming removed 4 bases from V and 3 bases from J, with 9 bases in between. This CDR3 is 13 amino acids long. CDR3 protein: CASSSSRDTEAFF. The CDR3 DNA follows: TGTGCCAGCAGTTCAAGCCGAGACACTGAAGCTTTCTTT.

This clonotype was detected only a few times. The chain employs TRBV14 and TRBJ1-6; 10 bases align to TRBD1. This CDR3 is built from 18 residues. The V gene end was trimmed by 0 bases and the J gene end by 13 bases; junction bases not matched to a gene: 15. Germline values: CDR1 SGHDN, CDR2 FVKESK. The CDR3 coding sequence is TGTGCCAGCAGCCAAGATCCGTTCTGGTGGGACAGGGGTCCCCCCCTCCACTTT. It is translated as CASSQDPFWWDRGPPLHF.

Turning to this clonotype: An end of the junction does not agree with germline; a read error may underlie this. CDR3 loop: CATAVSSYEQYF. CDR3 nucleotides: TGCGCAACCGCGGTGAGCTCCTACGAGCAGTACTTC. The rearrangement uses TRBV28 and TRBJ2-7; D uncertain. CDR1 and CDR2 from the germline V gene are MDHEN and SYDVKM. The CDR3 loop spans 12 amino acids.

Remarks on this clonotype: At one end, the junction sequence differs from germline, possibly due to a read error. This rearrangement joins TRBV12-3 or TRBV12-4 to TRBJ1-2; a weak D match, TRBD1 (5 bases). The CDR3 consists of 14 residues. DNA for the CDR3: TGTGTCAGCAGTTTTGAAGGGGACTATCATGGCTACACCTTC. Protein product: CVSSFEGDYHGYTF.

The chain recombines TRBV3-1 with TRBJ1-3; TRBD1 might be the D (5 bases). The CDR3 sequence is 12 residues long. Trimming shortened V by 4 bases and J by 8 bases, and 9 bases separated the two germline ends. Germline V lookup: CDR1 LGHDT, CDR2 YNNKEL (reference sequence). The CDR3 loop reads CASSRGVDTIYF. CDR3 sequence (DNA): TGTGCCAGCAGCCGAGGGGTAGACACCATATATTTT. Combining the CDR3 with reference TRBV3-1 and TRBJ1-3 gives the whole variable domain DTAVSQTPKYLVTQMGNDKSIKCEQNLGHDTMYWYKQDSKKFLKIMFSYNNKELIINETVPNRFSPKSPDKAHLNLHINSLELGDSAVYFCASSRGVDTIYFGEGSWLTVV.

Turning to this clonotype: This clone may be a read error of a much larger clone one base away. The chain couples TRBV7-9 to TRBJ2-1; 14 positions match TRBD2. Germline CDR1 reads SEHNR; CDR2 reads FQNEAQ (reference sequence). CDR3 length equals 17 residues. V lost 6 bases, J lost 10 bases, and 14 bases stayed unmatched. CDR3: CASSLGLAGEGRYEQFF. CDR3 nucleotide sequence: TGTGCCAGCAGTCTGGGACTAGCGGGAGAAGGTCGGTACGAGCAGTTCTTC.